One T cell receptor (beta chain) is described in this entry. Its cognate antigen is unknown. The CDR3 contains 13 residues. CDR1 and CDR2 from the germline V gene are LGHNT and FRNRAP. The junction had 3 bases not matched to a gene; V was cut back by 1 base and J by 11 bases. The data belong to a study of cytomegalovirus exposure and HLA in healthy donors. About the research overall: From donors who were HLA-typed, an early data release held approximately 91 million unique TCRs.

Findings and caveats of the study: Later, TCR association rates were found to vary by HLA locus, highest for DRB1 and lowest for HLA-C. In vitro, three CMV-associated chains proved specific for CMV antigens. Further analysis, carried out later, found HLA-associated TCR beta chains more clonally expanded than equally common other chains.

The PCR had 60 Vbeta and 13 Jbeta primers. Sequenced by immunoSEQ multiplex PCR; TCRdb stores in-frame clones only, minus some. Found here are 150,000 to 170,000 clones, around 81% of them singletons; the top ten hold 5.6%. The chain couples TRBV12-5 to TRBJ1-1; 11 nucleotides line up with TRBD1. The origin of this receptor is a middle-aged woman in good health and CMV-seropositive. Sequencing was performed on PBMCs. CDR3 nucleotides: TGTGCTAGTGGTTTGGCGGGGACAGGGGGTGCTTTCTTT. It yields the protein CASGLAGTGGAFF.